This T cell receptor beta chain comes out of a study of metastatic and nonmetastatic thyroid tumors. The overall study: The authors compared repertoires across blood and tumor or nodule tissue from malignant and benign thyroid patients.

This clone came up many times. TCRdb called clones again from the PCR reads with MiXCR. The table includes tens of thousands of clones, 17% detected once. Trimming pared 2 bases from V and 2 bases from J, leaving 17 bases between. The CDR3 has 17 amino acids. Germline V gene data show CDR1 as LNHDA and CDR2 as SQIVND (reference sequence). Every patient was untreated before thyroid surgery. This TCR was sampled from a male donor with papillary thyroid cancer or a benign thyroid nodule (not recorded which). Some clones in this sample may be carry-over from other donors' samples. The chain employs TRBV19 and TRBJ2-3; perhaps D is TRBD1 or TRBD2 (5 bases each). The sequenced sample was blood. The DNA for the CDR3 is TGTGCCAGTAGTATATTTTTTGGGGGACCCCTCACAGATACGCAGTATTTT. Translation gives CASSIFFGGPLTDTQYF.